This T cell receptor beta chain was sequenced during a study of T cell changes during pregnancy in multiple sclerosis. There are 16 residues in the CDR3. Germline-derived CDR1 and CDR2 are SNHLY and FYNNEI. Trimming cost V 10 bases and J 7 bases, with 23 bases left between them. This clone was counted once. Profiling relied on immunoSEQ multiplex PCR, and the TCRdb table lists in-frame clones only, not all of them. The sample yields 55,000 to 70,000 clones, around 90% seen once. The sample was CD4+ T cells from peripheral blood mononuclear cells, taken after pregnancy. The rearrangement uses TRBV2 and TRBJ1-6; possible D gene TRBD1, 5 bases. The TCR was taken from a female donor with multiple sclerosis, enrolled in a pregnancy study. The CDR3 DNA reads as TGTGCCACTGAGCTAGACCGGGGACGGGAGAATTCACCCCTCCACTTT. Translation: CATELDRGRENSPLHF.